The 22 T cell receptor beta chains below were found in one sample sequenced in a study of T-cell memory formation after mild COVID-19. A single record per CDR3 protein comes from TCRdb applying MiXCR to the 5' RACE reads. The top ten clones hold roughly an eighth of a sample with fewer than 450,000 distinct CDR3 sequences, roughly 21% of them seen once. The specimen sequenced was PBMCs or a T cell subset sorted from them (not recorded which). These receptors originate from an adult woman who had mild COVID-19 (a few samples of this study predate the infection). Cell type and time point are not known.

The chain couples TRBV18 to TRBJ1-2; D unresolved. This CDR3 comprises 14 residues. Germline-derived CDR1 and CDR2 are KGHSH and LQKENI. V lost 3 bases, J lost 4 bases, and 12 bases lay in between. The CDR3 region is CASSPPDGRYGYTF. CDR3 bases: TGTGCCAGCTCACCGCCAGATGGGCGCTATGGCTACACCTTC.

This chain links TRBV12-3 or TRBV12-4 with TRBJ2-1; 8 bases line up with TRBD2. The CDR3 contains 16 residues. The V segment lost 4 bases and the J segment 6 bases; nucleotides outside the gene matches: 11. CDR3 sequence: CASSSPWLLAGNEQFF. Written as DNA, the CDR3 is TGTGCCAGCAGTTCCCCCTGGTTGCTAGCGGGCAATGAGCAGTTCTTC.

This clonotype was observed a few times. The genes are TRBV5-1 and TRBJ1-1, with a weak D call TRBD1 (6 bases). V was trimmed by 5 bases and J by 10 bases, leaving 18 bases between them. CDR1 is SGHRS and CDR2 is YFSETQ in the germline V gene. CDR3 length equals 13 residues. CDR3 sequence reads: CASRVDSWGGAFF. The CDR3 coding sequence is TGCGCCAGCAGAGTGGACAGCTGGGGGGGAGCTTTCTTT.

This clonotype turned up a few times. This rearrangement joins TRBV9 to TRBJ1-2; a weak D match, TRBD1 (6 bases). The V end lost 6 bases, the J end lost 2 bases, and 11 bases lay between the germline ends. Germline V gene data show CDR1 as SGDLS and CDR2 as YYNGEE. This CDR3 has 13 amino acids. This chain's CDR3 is CASNDGGNYGYTF. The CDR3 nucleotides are TGTGCCAGCAACGACGGGGGCAACTATGGCTACACCTTC.

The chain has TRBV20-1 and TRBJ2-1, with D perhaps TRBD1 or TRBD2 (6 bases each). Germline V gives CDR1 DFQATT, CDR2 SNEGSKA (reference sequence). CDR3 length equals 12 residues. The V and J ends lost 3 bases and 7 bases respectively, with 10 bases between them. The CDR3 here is CSASGGTNEQFF. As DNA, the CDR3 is TGCAGTGCTAGCGGCGGGACAAATGAGCAGTTCTTC.

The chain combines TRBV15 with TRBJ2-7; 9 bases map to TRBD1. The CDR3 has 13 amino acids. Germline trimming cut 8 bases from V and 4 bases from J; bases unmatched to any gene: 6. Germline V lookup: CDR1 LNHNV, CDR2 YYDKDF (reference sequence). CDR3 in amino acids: CATGRTGEYEQYF. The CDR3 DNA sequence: TGTGCCACCGGAAGGACAGGGGAATACGAGCAGTACTTC.

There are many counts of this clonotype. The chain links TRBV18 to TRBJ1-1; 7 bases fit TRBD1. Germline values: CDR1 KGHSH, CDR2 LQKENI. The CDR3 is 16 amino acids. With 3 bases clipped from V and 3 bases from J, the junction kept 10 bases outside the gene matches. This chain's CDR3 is CASSPTGTVRDTEAFF. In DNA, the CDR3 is TGTGCCAGCTCACCGACTGGGACAGTCCGGGACACTGAAGCTTTCTTT.

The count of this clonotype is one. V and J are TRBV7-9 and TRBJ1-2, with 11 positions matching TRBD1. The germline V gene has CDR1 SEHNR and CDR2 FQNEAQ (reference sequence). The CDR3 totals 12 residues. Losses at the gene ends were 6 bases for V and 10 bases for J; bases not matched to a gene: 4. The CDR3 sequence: CASSYGQGAYTF. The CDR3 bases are TGTGCCAGCAGTTACGGACAGGGGGCCTACACCTTC.

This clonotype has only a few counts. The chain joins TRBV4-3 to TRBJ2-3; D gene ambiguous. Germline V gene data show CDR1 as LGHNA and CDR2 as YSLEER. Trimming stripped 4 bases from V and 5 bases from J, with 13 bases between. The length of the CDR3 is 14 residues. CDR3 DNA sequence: TGCGCCAGCAGCCGACGTAAACTGGGAGATACGCAGTATTTT. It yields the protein CASSRRKLGDTQYF.

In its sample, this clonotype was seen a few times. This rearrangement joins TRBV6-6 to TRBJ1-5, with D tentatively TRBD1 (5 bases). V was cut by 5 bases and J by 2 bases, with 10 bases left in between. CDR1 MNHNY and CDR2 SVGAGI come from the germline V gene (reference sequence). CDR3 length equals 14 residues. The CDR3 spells CASSPLGGNQPQHF. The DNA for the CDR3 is TGTGCCAGCAGTCCATTAGGGGGCAATCAGCCCCAGCATTTT.

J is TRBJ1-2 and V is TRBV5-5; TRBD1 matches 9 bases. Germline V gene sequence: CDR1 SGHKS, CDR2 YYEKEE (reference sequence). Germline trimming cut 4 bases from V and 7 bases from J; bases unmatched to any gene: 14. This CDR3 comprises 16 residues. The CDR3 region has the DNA TGTGCCAGCAGCCCGCACGGGACAGGGAATTCCTTTGGCTACACCTTC. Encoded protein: CASSPHGTGNSFGYTF.

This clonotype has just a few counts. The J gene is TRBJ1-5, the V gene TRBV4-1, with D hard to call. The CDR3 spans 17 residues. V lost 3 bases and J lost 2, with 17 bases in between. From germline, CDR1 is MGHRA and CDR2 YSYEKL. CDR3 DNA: TGCGCCAGCAGCCAGGTCCTTTCGGGCTCGGGCAATCAGCCCCAGCATTTT. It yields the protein CASSQVLSGSGNQPQHF.

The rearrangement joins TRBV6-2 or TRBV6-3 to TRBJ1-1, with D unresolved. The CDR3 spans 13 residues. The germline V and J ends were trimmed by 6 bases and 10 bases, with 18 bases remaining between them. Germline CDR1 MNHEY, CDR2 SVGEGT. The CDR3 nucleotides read TGTGCCAGCAGCTCCGGGCCCTCCTGGAGAGCTTTCTTT. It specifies CASSSGPSWRAFF.

As DNA, the CDR3 is TGTGCCAGCAGCTACGGGCCTAGCGGGGGCAGACACAATGAGCAGTTCTTC. Translated: CASSYGPSGGRHNEQFF. The chain couples TRBV12-3 or TRBV12-4 to TRBJ2-1; 10 bases are a match to TRBD2. After removal of 6 bases from V and 5 bases from J, the junction contained 13 bases not matched to a gene. The CDR3 covers 17 residues.

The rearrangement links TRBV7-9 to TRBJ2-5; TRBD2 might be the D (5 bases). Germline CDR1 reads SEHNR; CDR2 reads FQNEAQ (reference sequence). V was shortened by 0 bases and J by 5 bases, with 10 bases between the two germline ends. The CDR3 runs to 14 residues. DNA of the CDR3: TGTGCCAGCAGCTTAGCGCGAGGGATTGAGACCCAGTACTTC. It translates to CASSLARGIETQYF.

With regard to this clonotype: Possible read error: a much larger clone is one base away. The CDR3 sequence is CASSSPPGGMSSYEQYF. CDR3 bases: TGTGCCAGCAGTTCTCCCCCCGGCGGGATGTCCTCCTACGAGCAGTACTTC. The chain links TRBV28 to TRBJ2-7, with D perhaps matching TRBD2 (6 bases). This CDR3 has 17 residues. Germline CDR1 and CDR2: MDHEN and SYDVKM. V lost 4 bases and J lost 0, with 19 bases in between. Filled out from reference TRBV28 and TRBJ2-7, the complete variable domain reads DVKVTQSSRYLVKRTGEKVFLECVQDMDHENMFWYRQDPGLGLRLIYFSYDVKMKEKGDIPEGYSVSREKKERFSLILESASTNQTSMYLCASSSPPGGMSSYEQYFGPGTRLTVT.

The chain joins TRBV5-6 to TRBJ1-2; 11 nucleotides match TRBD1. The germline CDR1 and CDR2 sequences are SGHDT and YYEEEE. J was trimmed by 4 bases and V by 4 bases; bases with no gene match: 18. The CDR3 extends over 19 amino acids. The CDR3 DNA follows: TGTGCCAGCAGCGATAAGTCCGGGACAGGGGGTCTACGACCCTATGGCTACACCTTC. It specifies CASSDKSGTGGLRPYGYTF.

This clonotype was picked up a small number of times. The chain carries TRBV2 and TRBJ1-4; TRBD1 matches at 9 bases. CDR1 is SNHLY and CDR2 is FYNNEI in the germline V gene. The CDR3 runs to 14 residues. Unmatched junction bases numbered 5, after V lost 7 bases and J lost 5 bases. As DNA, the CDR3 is TGTGCCAGCAAAACCGGGACAGGGAATGAAAAACTGTTTTTT. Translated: CASKTGTGNEKLFF.

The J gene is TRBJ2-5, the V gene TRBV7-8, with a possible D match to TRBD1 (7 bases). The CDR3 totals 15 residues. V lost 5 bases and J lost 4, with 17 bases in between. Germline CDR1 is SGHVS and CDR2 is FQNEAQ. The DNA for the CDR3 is TGTGCCAGCAGCCCCCAGGGGGGTTGGATAGAGACCCAGTACTTC. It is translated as CASSPQGGWIETQYF.

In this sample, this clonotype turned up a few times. CDR3: CSARGHRGAADTQYF. The CDR3, as DNA: TGCAGTGCTAGGGGCCACAGGGGTGCGGCAGATACGCAGTATTTT. This chain joins TRBV20-1 and TRBJ2-3; 7 bases are a match to TRBD1. Germline values: CDR1 DFQATT, CDR2 SNEGSKA (reference sequence). Trimming at V came to 3 bases and at J to 4 bases, leaving 10 bases not matched to a gene. The CDR3 spans 15 residues.

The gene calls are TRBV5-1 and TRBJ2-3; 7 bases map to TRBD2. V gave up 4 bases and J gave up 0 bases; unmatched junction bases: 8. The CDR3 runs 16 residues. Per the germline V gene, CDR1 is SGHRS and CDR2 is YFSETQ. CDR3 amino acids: CASSLGTTISTDTQYF. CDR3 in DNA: TGCGCCAGCAGCCTGGGGACTACCATTAGCACAGATACGCAGTATTTT.

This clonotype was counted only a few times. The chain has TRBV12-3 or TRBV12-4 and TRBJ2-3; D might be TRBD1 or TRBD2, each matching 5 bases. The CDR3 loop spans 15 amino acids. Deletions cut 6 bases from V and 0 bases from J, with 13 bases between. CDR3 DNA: TGTGCCAGCAGGCGGTCGGGACGGAGCACAGATACGCAGTATTTT. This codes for CASRRSGRSTDTQYF.